Listed here are 31 T cell receptor beta chains from one sample, sequenced in a study of regulatory T cells in long-lasting Graves disease. In building TCR beta libraries, iRepertoire HTBI primers were used together with Arm-PCR of CDR3 regions. TCRdb recomputed calls from the multiplex PCR reads with MiXCR, one row per CDR3 protein. Of 200,000 to 250,000 distinct CDR3 sequences listed, approximately 20% are singletons. Time point reported: newly diagnosed GD, antithyroid drugs for less than 3 months. RNA isolated from PBMCs was used to make the TCR library. The source material was peripheral blood mononuclear cells (PBMCs), sampled at new diagnosis, from a patient treated with antithyroid drugs. These receptor sequences come from a female donor with Graves disease.

This clonotype occurred many times. The rearrangement uses TRBV14 and TRBJ1-2; tentative D call: TRBD1 (5 bases). Trimming removed 1 base from V and 2 bases from J, with 11 bases in between. Germline CDR1 is SGHDN and CDR2 is FVKESK. CDR3 length: 15 amino acids. The DNA of the CDR3 is TGTGCCAGCAGCCAAGCTGGGGCGCCGAACTATGGCTACACCTTC. It codes for CASSQAGAPNYGYTF.

This clonotype was recorded many times. The J gene is TRBJ2-3, the V gene TRBV29-1; the D is unclear. The germline V gene encodes CDR1 SQVTM and CDR2 ANQGSEA. The CDR3 is 14 amino acids. The V end was cut by 4 bases, the J end by 0 bases, with 11 bases between. The CDR3 nucleotides read TGCAGCGTTGTGGTGATCATTAGCACAGATACGCAGTATTTT. Amino acid sequence: CSVVVIISTDTQYF.

This clonotype was seen more than once but under ten times. The CDR3 loop reads CASSPFRNTEAFF. In DNA, the CDR3 is TGTGCCAGCAGCCCCTTCAGGAACACTGAAGCTTTCTTT. This rearrangement joins TRBV7-8 to TRBJ1-1; no clear D. Germline V gives CDR1 SGHVS, CDR2 FQNEAQ. The germline V and J ends were trimmed by 5 bases and 1 base, with 8 bases remaining between them. The CDR3 runs to 13 residues.

This clonotype was detected ten times or more. The V call is TRBV7-2, the J call TRBJ2-5; the D is unclear. The CDR3 consists of 12 residues. V was pared by 3 bases and J by 2 bases, with 4 bases between. Germline assignment: CDR1 SGHTA and CDR2 FQGNSA. The CDR3 spells CASSFFQETQYF. CDR3 nucleotides: TGTGCCAGCAGCTTTTTTCAAGAGACCCAGTACTTC. Full variable domain (outside the CDR3, taken from reference TRBV7-2 and TRBJ2-5): GAGVSQSPSNKVTEKGKDVELRCDPISGHTALYWYRQSLGQGLEFLIYFQGNSAPDKSGLPSDRFSAERTGGSVSTLTIQRTQQEDSAVYLCASSFFQETQYFGPGTRLLVL.

This clonotype showed up many times. The V call is TRBV2, the J call TRBJ2-3; 10 bases match TRBD1. The CDR3 totals 14 residues. Trimming at V came to 6 bases and at J to 1 base, leaving 1 base not matched to a gene. Germline V gene sequence: CDR1 SNHLY, CDR2 FYNNEI. CDR3 in amino acids: CASRDRGGTDTQYF. CDR3 coding DNA: TGTGCCAGCAGGGACAGGGGGGGCACAGATACGCAGTATTTT.

The sample holds many counts of this clonotype. V is TRBV28 and J is TRBJ1-2; the D is unclear. Deletions cut 4 bases from V and 4 bases from J, with 16 bases between. The CDR3 extends over 15 amino acids. The germline V gene has CDR1 MDHEN and CDR2 SYDVKM. This chain's CDR3 is CASSSGFSVGYGYTF. The CDR3 DNA follows: TGTGCCAGCAGTTCCGGATTCTCGGTGGGCTATGGCTACACCTTC.

At least ten counts were recorded for this clonotype. J is TRBJ2-7 and V is TRBV27; 7 bases fit TRBD2. Trimming at V came to 4 bases and at J to 2 bases, leaving 2 bases not matched to a gene. Per the germline V gene, CDR1 is MNHEY and CDR2 is SMNVEV (reference sequence). This CDR3 contains 13 residues. CDR3 protein: CASSSSGAYEQYF. CDR3 nucleotides: TGTGCCAGCAGTTCTAGCGGAGCCTACGAGCAGTACTTC.

In this sample, this clonotype turned up many times. This chain connects TRBV24-1 to TRBJ2-2; no clear D. Germline V gene lookup returns CDR1 KGHDR and CDR2 SFDVKD. V shed 3 bases and J shed 7 bases, with 14 bases lying between them. This CDR3 region has 15 residues. The CDR3 DNA is TGTGCCACCAGTGATCCTTCCAGGCGTCTCGGGGAGCTGTTTTTT. It is translated as CATSDPSRRLGELFF.

This clonotype was found many times. The chain links TRBV20-1 to TRBJ2-7, with 11 bases aligning to TRBD2. After removal of 3 bases from V and 0 bases from J, the junction contained 7 bases not matched to a gene. The CDR3 is 16 amino acids. Germline V gene lookup returns CDR1 DFQATT and CDR2 SNEGSKA (reference sequence). In nucleotides, the CDR3 is TGCAGTGCTAGTGCCGGGACTAGCGGCCTCTCCTACGAGCAGTACTTC. It specifies CSASAGTSGLSYEQYF.

This clonotype was seen repeatedly, ten times or more. The V call is TRBV7-2, the J call TRBJ1-2, with TRBD1 as a possible D gene (5 bases). The CDR3 has 13 amino acids. Germline V gene data show CDR1 as SGHTA and CDR2 as FQGNSA. Trimming removed 3 bases from V and 4 bases from J, with 9 bases in between. The CDR3 DNA reads as TGTGCCAGCAGCTTTCAGGGTAGCTATGGCTACACCTTC. This sequence encodes CASSFQGSYGYTF. The full variable domain, its missing parts supplied by reference TRBV7-2 and TRBJ1-2, is GAGVSQSPSNKVTEKGKDVELRCDPISGHTALYWYRQSLGQGLEFLIYFQGNSAPDKSGLPSDRFSAERTGGSVSTLTIQRTQQEDSAVYLCASSFQGSYGYTFGSGTRLTVV.

The rearrangement uses TRBV7-9 and TRBJ2-1, with 12 bases matching TRBD2. This CDR3 comprises 16 residues. V gave up 2 bases and J gave up 9 bases; unmatched junction bases: 8. Germline V gives CDR1 SEHNR, CDR2 FQNEAQ (reference sequence). CDR3: CASSLILAGGLGEQFF. In DNA form, the CDR3 reads TGTGCCAGCAGCTTAATACTAGCGGGAGGTCTCGGTGAGCAGTTCTTC.

The sample holds many counts of this clonotype. The chain joins TRBV5-1 to TRBJ2-7, with 9 bases fitting TRBD1. Trimming took 4 bases from V and 0 from J; bases not matched to a gene: 5. The CDR3 totals 15 residues. CDR1 and CDR2 (germline): SGHRS, YFSETQ. The CDR3 here is CASSPMTGGSYEQYF. The CDR3 nucleotides are TGCGCCAGCAGCCCCATGACAGGGGGCTCCTACGAGCAGTACTTC.

This clonotype was detected many times. Likely a read error: the CDR3 ends without its conserved phenylalanine or tryptophan. It is unclear where the CDR3 begins or ends on the DNA, so no DNA is shown, and the CDR3 is as TCRdb lists it. The gene calls are TRBV6-4 and TRBJ2-1; the table gives TRBD2 as D, unverified against the DNA. The germline V gene encodes CDR1 MRHNA and CDR2 SNTAGT. From its first to its last residue, the CDR3 has 13 amino acids. CDR3 in amino acids: CASSDRASGPLVL.

This clonotype appeared many times. The genes are TRBV12-3 or TRBV12-4 and TRBJ2-5; the D is unclear. Trimming removed 3 bases from V and 4 bases from J, with 9 bases in between. CDR3 size: 13 residues. In DNA form, the CDR3 reads TGTGCCAGCAGTTTGGCGGAACCAGAGACCCAGTACTTC. Encoded protein: CASSLAEPETQYF.

The V gene is TRBV7-8, the J gene TRBJ1-1, with D possibly matching TRBD1 (5 bases). Germline CDR1 and CDR2: SGHVS and FQNEAQ. The CDR3 totals 22 residues. V shed 1 base and J shed 4 bases, with 34 bases lying between them. The CDR3: CASSLEDELGQLGGRASTEAFF. The CDR3, as DNA: TGTGCCAGCAGCTTAGAAGACGAGCTCGGGCAATTGGGGGGAAGGGCTTCCACTGAAGCTTTCTTT.

This clonotype was counted many times. V and J are TRBV6-4 and TRBJ2-7, with a possible D match to TRBD1 (5 bases). CDR1 is MRHNA and CDR2 is SNTAGT in the germline V gene. V lost 5 bases and J lost 7, with 15 bases in between. The CDR3 runs to 13 residues. The CDR3 reads CASSYPPRVEQYF. For the CDR3, the DNA is TGTGCCAGCAGTTACCCCCCCAGGGTTGAGCAGTACTTC.

This clonotype was found many times. This rearrangement joins TRBV14 to TRBJ1-2; no definite D call. Germline V gives CDR1 SGHDN, CDR2 FVKESK. The CDR3 contains 13 residues. V was cut by 1 base and J by 4 bases, with 7 bases left in between. CDR3 protein: CASSQGISYGYTF. CDR3 DNA sequence: TGTGCCAGCAGCCAAGGAATATCCTATGGCTACACCTTC.

This clonotype was seen at least ten times. The rearrangement joins TRBV30 to TRBJ1-6; the D gene is possibly TRBD1 (6 bases). Germline CDR1 and CDR2: GTSNPN and SVGIG (reference sequence). Trimming left V 1 base short and J 13 bases short, with 26 bases between. The CDR3 is 17 amino acids. CDR3 bases: TGTGCCTGGAGTGCCCTACTCCACAGGGCTAGCGCACACCCCCTCCACTTT. It translates to CAWSALLHRASAHPLHF.

V gene TRBV12-3 or TRBV12-4 combines with J gene TRBJ1-2; no definite D call. Trimming shortened V by 0 bases and J by 5 bases, and 16 bases separated the two germline ends. The length of the CDR3 is 16 residues. Here the CDR3 DNA reads TGTGCCAGCAGTTTAGCGGGGAGGCCCCGGGGTTATGGCTACACCTTC. It translates to CASSLAGRPRGYGYTF.

V gene TRBV30 combines with J gene TRBJ1-6; possible D gene TRBD1, 6 bases. The CDR3 sequence is 14 residues long. CDR1 is GTSNPN and CDR2 is SVGIG in the germline V gene (reference sequence). V dropped 5 bases and J dropped 10 bases, with 18 bases sitting between them. Here the CDR3 DNA reads TGTGCCTGGGCTTCACAGGGCGTAGGATCACCCCTCCACTTT. Encoded protein: CAWASQGVGSPLHF. Full variable domain (rest looked up from reference TRBV30 and TRBJ1-6): SQTIHQWPATLVQPVGSPLSLECTVEGTSNPNLYWYRQAAGRGLQLLFYSVGIGQISSEVPQNLSASRPQDRQFILSSKKLLLSDSGFYLCAWASQGVGSPLHFGNGTRLTVT.

This clonotype was picked up many times. V is TRBV11-3 and J is TRBJ2-5, with D perhaps matching TRBD1 (5 bases). The V end was cut by 5 bases, the J end by 2 bases, with 15 bases between. CDR1 is SGHNT, CDR2 YENEEA, per germline. The CDR3 sequence is 15 residues long. In DNA, the CDR3 is TGTGCCAGCAGCCCTTCCCGACAGAATCAAGAGACCCAGTACTTC. Residues: CASSPSRQNQETQYF.

There are many counts of this clonotype. The V and J genes are TRBV6-1 and TRBJ1-1, with a possible D match to TRBD1 (5 bases). Germline CDR1 and CDR2: MNHNS and SASEGT. This CDR3 contains 11 residues. V lost 6 bases and J lost 14, with 16 bases in between. This CDR3 is CASSLPGLTFF. CDR3 in DNA: TGTGCCAGCAGCCTTCCAGGGCTAACCTTCTTT.

This clonotype occurred many times. This sequence joins TRBV20-1 and TRBJ2-7, with 8 bases identical to TRBD1. Per germline, CDR1 DFQATT and CDR2 SNEGSKA (reference sequence). This CDR3 is built from 14 residues. Trimming at V came to 0 bases and at J to 5 bases, leaving 6 bases not matched to a gene. DNA for the CDR3: TGCAGTGCTAGAGAGAGGACAGGGTTCGACGAGCAGTACTTC. This gives the protein CSARERTGFDEQYF.

This clonotype was found many times. The chain couples TRBV6-2 or TRBV6-3 to TRBJ2-5; 8 bases map to TRBD1. The CDR3 loop spans 15 amino acids. V lost 2 bases, J lost 4 bases, and 6 bases stayed unmatched. CDR1 MNHEY and CDR2 SVGEGT come from the germline V gene. The CDR3 spells CASSYPVQGAETQYF. For the CDR3, the DNA is TGTGCCAGCAGTTACCCGGTCCAGGGGGCAGAGACCCAGTACTTC.

This clonotype turned up a few times. The chain employs TRBV9 and TRBJ2-1, with 13 bases matching TRBD2. From germline, CDR1 is SGDLS and CDR2 YYNGEE. The V segment lost 1 base and the J segment 6 bases; nucleotides outside the gene matches: 4. The CDR3 extends over 16 amino acids. The CDR3: CASSVSGTSGANEQFF. CDR3 coding DNA: TGTGCCAGCAGCGTAAGCGGGACTAGCGGGGCCAATGAGCAGTTCTTC.

This clonotype was seen only once. J is TRBJ1-4 and V is TRBV30; 8 nucleotides line up with TRBD1. The CDR3 is made up of 16 amino acids. Trimming cost V 3 bases and J 3 bases; bases outside gene matches: 9. Germline lookup yields CDR1 GTSNPN and CDR2 SVGIG (reference sequence). CDR3 loop: CAWRAGQDLANEKLFF. The DNA for the CDR3 is TGTGCCTGGAGGGCGGGACAGGACCTGGCTAATGAAAAACTGTTTTTT. Together with reference TRBV30 and TRBJ1-4, the CDR3 gives the full variable domain: SQTIHQWPATLVQPVGSPLSLECTVEGTSNPNLYWYRQAAGRGLQLLFYSVGIGQISSEVPQNLSASRPQDRQFILSSKKLLLSDSGFYLCAWRAGQDLANEKLFFGSGTQLSVL.

This clonotype has at least ten counts. The genes are TRBV2 and TRBJ2-1, with 10 bases fitting TRBD2. J was trimmed by 0 bases and V by 4 bases; bases with no gene match: 6. This CDR3 is built from 17 residues. From germline, CDR1 is SNHLY and CDR2 FYNNEI. CDR3 sequence (DNA): TGTGCCAGCAGTGGTAATCTAGCGGGAGCCTCCTACAATGAGCAGTTCTTC. This translates into CASSGNLAGASYNEQFF.

This clonotype was seen at least ten times. The rearrangement joins TRBV7-2 to TRBJ2-5; perhaps D is TRBD1 or TRBD2 (5 bases each). Deletions cut 4 bases from V and 4 bases from J, with 13 bases between. Germline CDR1 is SGHTA and CDR2 is FQGNSA. This CDR3 spans 14 amino acids. The CDR3 region is CASSYGVGVETQYF. The DNA for the CDR3 is TGTGCCAGCAGCTACGGGGTGGGGGTAGAGACCCAGTACTTC.

This clonotype was counted ten times or more. The rearrangement links TRBV2 to TRBJ2-2; 11 bases agree with TRBD1. Germline trimming cut 0 bases from V and 4 bases from J; bases unmatched to any gene: 7. The CDR3 loop spans 18 amino acids. CDR1 and CDR2 (germline): SNHLY, FYNNEI. The CDR3 reads CASSEAPPGQGATGELFF. Written as DNA, the CDR3 is TGTGCCAGCAGTGAAGCGCCTCCTGGACAGGGGGCCACCGGGGAGCTGTTTTTT.

Ten or more counts support this clonotype. This chain links TRBV20-1 with TRBJ2-7, with 12 nucleotides matching TRBD2. The V segment lost 5 bases and the J segment 5 bases; nucleotides outside the gene matches: 7. Per germline, CDR1 DFQATT and CDR2 SNEGSKA (reference sequence). This CDR3 spans 14 amino acids. In nucleotides, the CDR3 is TGCAGTGCTCCCCGGACTAGCGGGAACCACGAGCAGTACTTC. The encoded protein is CSAPRTSGNHEQYF.

Of note for this clonotype: Only one base separates this from a far larger clonotype, so it likely reflects a read error. CDR3 sequence (DNA): TGTGCCAGCAGAGGTCCTAGCACAGATACGCGGTATTTT. It encodes CASRGPSTDTRYF. The chain combines TRBV9 with TRBJ2-3, with a tentative D call TRBD2 (5 bases). The CDR3 runs 13 residues. In germline, CDR1 is SGDLS, CDR2 YYNGEE.